The table lists the clone carrying this T cell receptor beta chain with many counts. Its target is unknown. The source of the sample is a study of blood T cells in healthy people across ages. General study findings and limits: Observed TCR beta diversity per million T cells went down as age went up. This fall followed a roughly linear course with age.

Sample-barcoded 5' priming and a J-beta primer mix drove a second PCR of about 7 to 11 cycles. TCRdb independently ran MiXCR on the 5' RACE reads; one entry per CDR3 protein. The repertoire includes roughly 680,000 distinct CDR3 sequences, 20% to 25% of them detected once, and 3.6% sits in the top ten. Losses at the gene ends were 5 bases for V and 2 bases for J; bases not matched to a gene: 3. The CDR3 totals 13 residues. Germline CDR1 is MNHEY and CDR2 is SVGEGT. Sample: blood. This clonotype was sampled from a man aged 70 or older in good health. The V call is TRBV6-2 or TRBV6-3, the J call TRBJ2-7, with 7 bases identical to TRBD2. CDR3 DNA: TGTGCCAGCAGTCAGACTAGCCCCTACGAGCAGTACTTC. It translates to CASSQTSPYEQYF.